Listed here are 27 T cell receptor beta chains from one sample, sequenced in a study of T cell responses to AZD1222 COVID-19 vaccine. This table comes from immunoSEQ multiplex PCR, and its TCRdb copy is limited to in-frame clones, with some not included. The table shows about 77,000 clones, with 92% occurring only once. This material consisted of peripheral blood, taken 28 days after the second AZD1222 dose. Receptors were obtained from an adult who received the AZD1222 COVID-19 vaccine.

The chain recombines TRBV29-1 with TRBJ2-7; TRBD1 matches at 10 bases. Trimming took 4 bases from V and 0 from J; bases not matched to a gene: 12. Germline V lookup: CDR1 SQVTM, CDR2 ANQGSEA. CDR3 length equals 17 residues. DNA for the CDR3: TGCAGCGTTGTAGGGGGACAGGGGCTAGCGGGCTCCTACGAGCAGTACTTC. Translation gives CSVVGGQGLAGSYEQYF.

This clone was seen just once. V gene TRBV4-2 combines with J gene TRBJ2-7, with TRBD1 matching over 9 bases. From germline, CDR1 is LGHNA and CDR2 YNFKEQ. V shed 1 base, J shed 3 bases, and the junction held 7 bases outside the gene matches. The CDR3 is 16 amino acids. CDR3 bases: TGTGCCAGCAGCCAAGCCGGCGGGACAGGGCGCTACGAGCAGTACTTC. It is translated as CASSQAGGTGRYEQYF.

The V gene is TRBV3-1 (or the pseudogene TRBV3-2), the J gene TRBJ2-1, with TRBD2 identical over 8 bases. The length of the CDR3 is 17 residues. Trimming removed 1 base from V and 7 bases from J; junction bases left unmatched: 12. Germline V gene data show CDR1 as LGHDT and CDR2 as YNNKEL (reference sequence). CDR3 coding DNA: TGTGCCAGCAGCCAAGGTTTAGCGGGACGAAAGGAAAATGAGCAGTTCTTC. Protein product: CASSQGLAGRKENEQFF.

The chain recombines TRBV11-3 with TRBJ1-6; maybe TRBD1 (5 bases). CDR3 length: 13 residues. Trimming shortened V by 2 bases and J by 10 bases, and 9 bases separated the two germline ends. The V gene's germline CDR1 is SGHNT and CDR2 YENEEA. CDR3 DNA: TGTGCCAGCAGCTTATTGGGGGGATCACCCCTCCACTTT. It specifies CASSLLGGSPLHF.

The rearrangement links TRBV12-3 or TRBV12-4 to TRBJ2-1; no definite D call. The V end lost 7 bases, the J end lost 7 bases, and 11 bases lay between the germline ends. This CDR3 region has 12 residues. CDR3: CASTKPGNEQFF. In nucleotides, the CDR3 is TGTGCCAGCACTAAGCCGGGTAATGAGCAGTTCTTC.

The J gene is TRBJ2-5, the V gene TRBV27, with D unresolved. The CDR3 spans 15 residues. Trimming stripped 3 bases from V and 10 bases from J, with 21 bases between. CDR1 and CDR2 from the germline V gene are MNHEY and SMNVEV (reference sequence). The CDR3 nucleotides are TGTGCCAGCAGTTTTCGGAGCCCGATAGATGGTGGCCAGTACTTC. This gives the protein CASSFRSPIDGGQYF.

This clone showed up just once. CDR3 sequence: CASSPRTGLRGDDGYTF. CDR3 DNA: TGTGCCAGCTCACCCCGGACAGGACTCCGGGGAGATGATGGCTACACCTTC. This chain uses TRBV18 with TRBJ1-2, with 7 bases identical to TRBD1. Trimming cost V 3 bases and J 6 bases; bases outside gene matches: 16. Germline V CDR1 and CDR2: KGHSH, LQKENI. CDR3 size: 17 residues.

The chain combines TRBV27 with TRBJ2-5; D perhaps matches TRBD2 (6 bases). Trimming left V 2 bases short and J 0 bases short, with 10 bases between. Germline-derived CDR1 and CDR2 are MNHEY and SMNVEV (reference sequence). The CDR3 totals 15 residues. The CDR3 sequence is CASSLAREYQETQYF. The CDR3, as DNA: TGTGCCAGCAGTTTAGCCCGGGAGTACCAAGAGACCCAGTACTTC.

This clone has only one observation. The CDR3 sequence: CASEDWGKNTEAFF. CDR3 nucleotides: TGCGCCAGTGAGGATTGGGGGAAGAACACTGAAGCTTTCTTT. The chain joins TRBV10-2 to TRBJ1-1, with a weak D call TRBD1 (5 bases). The germline V gene encodes CDR1 WSHSY and CDR2 SAAADI. Trimming took 9 bases from V and 1 from J, leaving 15 bases between them. The CDR3 contains 14 residues.

The rearrangement uses TRBV6-5 and TRBJ2-3; 11 bases line up with TRBD2. From germline, CDR1 is MNHEY and CDR2 SVGAGI. Losses at the gene ends were 5 bases for V and 5 bases for J; bases not matched to a gene: 6. The CDR3 runs to 15 residues. The CDR3 nucleotides read TGTGCCAGCAGTCAACTAGCGGGAGCGGTAGATACGCAGTATTTT. It translates to CASSQLAGAVDTQYF.

The V and J genes are TRBV7-3 and TRBJ2-1; D gene unclear. The germline gives CDR1 SGHTA, CDR2 FQGTGA. The CDR3 runs to 13 residues. V was pared by 4 bases and J by 6 bases, with 10 bases between. CDR3 residues: CASSSTLFNEQFF. The CDR3 nucleotides read TGTGCCAGCAGCTCGACCCTTTTCAATGAGCAGTTCTTC.

The gene calls are TRBV29-1 and TRBJ2-2; 7 nucleotides line up with TRBD2. This CDR3 has 14 residues. Germline V lookup: CDR1 SQVTM, CDR2 ANQGSEA. The V and J ends lost 2 bases and 9 bases, in that order; junction bases with no gene match: 9. This CDR3 reads CSVELWEGPRELFF. In DNA, the CDR3 is TGCAGCGTTGAATTGTGGGAGGGCCCCCGGGAGCTGTTTTTT.

This chain connects TRBV7-2 to TRBJ1-1; D is ambiguous. V was shortened by 0 bases and J by 4 bases, with 9 bases between the two germline ends. The CDR3 is 14 residues long. Per germline, CDR1 SGHTA and CDR2 FQGNSA. CDR3 residues: CASSLARGVTEAFF. Here the CDR3 DNA reads TGTGCCAGCAGCTTAGCGCGGGGAGTCACTGAAGCTTTCTTT.

The genes are TRBV19 and TRBJ2-5; D might be TRBD1 (5 bases). Germline V gene data show CDR1 as LNHDA and CDR2 as SQIVND (reference sequence). CDR3 size: 14 residues. The ends were cut back, 6 bases at V and 1 base at J, with 12 bases in the middle. CDR3 DNA: TGTGCCAGTAGACCGGGCCAGGGCCAAGAGACCCAGTACTTC. The encoded protein is CASRPGQGQETQYF. The full variable domain, completed using reference TRBV19 and TRBJ2-5, is DGGITQSPKYLFRKEGQNVTLSCEQNLNHDAMYWYRQDPGQGLRLIYYSQIVNDFQKGDIAEGYSVSREKKESFPLTVTSAQKNPTAFYLCASRPGQGQETQYFGPGTRLLVL.

The CDR3: CASSLTGVAEAFF. As DNA, the CDR3 is TGTGCCAGCAGCTTAACAGGAGTGGCTGAAGCTTTCTTT. This sequence joins TRBV11-2 and TRBJ1-1; D possibly corresponds to TRBD1 (5 bases). Looked up from germline, CDR1 is SGHAT and CDR2 is FQNNGV. The CDR3 covers 13 residues. Trimming pared 2 bases from V and 6 bases from J, leaving 10 bases between.

The rearrangement joins TRBV11-3 to TRBJ2-1; D gene uncertain. The CDR3 has 12 amino acids. The germline V gene encodes CDR1 SGHNT and CDR2 YENEEA. V was trimmed by 4 bases and J by 5 bases, leaving 6 bases between them. The CDR3 here is CASSSLDNEQFF. Here the CDR3 DNA reads TGTGCCAGCAGCTCCCTAGACAATGAGCAGTTCTTC. Together with reference TRBV11-3 and TRBJ2-1, the CDR3 gives the full variable domain: EAGVVQSPRYKIIEKKQPVAFWCNPISGHNTLYWYLQNLGQGPELLIRYENEEAVDDSQLPKDRFSAERLKGVDSTLKIQPAELGDSAVYLCASSSLDNEQFFGPGTRLTVL.

The chain links TRBV5-4 to TRBJ2-3, with 11 bases fitting TRBD2. This CDR3 has 16 residues. V was pared by 0 bases and J by 6 bases, with 6 bases of the junction left unmatched. The germline gives CDR1 SGHNT, CDR2 YYREEE (reference sequence). CDR3 DNA: TGTGCCAGCAGCTTGGTAGCGGGAGGGCCAGGGGATACGCAGTATTTT. Translating it yields CASSLVAGGPGDTQYF.

The chain couples TRBV19 to TRBJ1-5; D ambiguous. V was cut by 5 bases and J by 6 bases, with 17 bases left in between. CDR1 LNHDA and CDR2 SQIVND come from the germline V gene (reference sequence). The CDR3 contains 15 residues. The DNA of the CDR3 is TGTGCCAGTAGTCCCACCGGGATCCTGGGTCAGCCCCAGCATTTT. This gives the protein CASSPTGILGQPQHF. The full variable domain, in which reference TRBV19 and TRBJ1-5 provide the parts outside the CDR3, is DGGITQSPKYLFRKEGQNVTLSCEQNLNHDAMYWYRQDPGQGLRLIYYSQIVNDFQKGDIAEGYSVSREKKESFPLTVTSAQKNPTAFYLCASSPTGILGQPQHFGDGTRLSIL.

The chain links TRBV15 to TRBJ2-1; TRBD2 matches 11 bases. CDR1 LNHNV and CDR2 YYDKDF come from the germline V gene (reference sequence). This CDR3 is 17 amino acids long. The V gene end was trimmed by 2 bases and the J gene end by 8 bases; junction bases not matched to a gene: 11. The DNA of the CDR3 is TGTGCCACCAGCAGACCACGACTAGCGGGACGTGAGGATGAGCAGTTCTTC. Translated: CATSRPRLAGREDEQFF.

This clone was counted a single time. The chain recombines TRBV13 with TRBJ2-1; 7 bases align to TRBD2. J lost 8 bases, V lost 5 bases, and 12 bases had no gene match. The length of the CDR3 is 15 residues. Germline CDR1 and CDR2: PRHDT and FYEKMQ (reference sequence). The CDR3 nucleotides read TGTGCCAGCAGCACCGGACTAGGGCGGGGCCATGAGCAGTTCTTC. Amino acid sequence: CASSTGLGRGHEQFF. Based on the CDR3 plus reference TRBV13 and TRBJ2-1, the full variable domain is AAGVIQSPRHLIKEKRETATLKCYPIPRHDTVYWYQQGPGQDPQFLISFYEKMQSDKGSIPDRFSAQQFSDYHSELNMSSLELGDSALYFCASSTGLGRGHEQFFGPGTRLTVL.

J is TRBJ1-5 and V is TRBV5-5, with D tentatively TRBD1 (6 bases). Between the trimmed V and J ends, which lost 0 bases and 9 bases, there was a span of 13 bases. The CDR3 is 14 residues long. CDR1 and CDR2 from the germline V gene are SGHKS and YYEKEE (reference sequence). CDR3 in amino acids: CASSLDTGPRPQHF. CDR3 in DNA: TGTGCCAGCAGCTTGGATACAGGGCCCAGGCCCCAGCATTTT.

The rearrangement joins TRBV19 to TRBJ1-1, with D tentatively TRBD1 (5 bases). The V gene's germline CDR1 is LNHDA and CDR2 SQIVND (reference sequence). V gave up 5 bases and J gave up 8 bases, with 18 bases separating them. The CDR3 consists of 14 residues. The chain's CDR3 is CASSGRGTTGEAFF. CDR3 bases: TGTGCCAGTAGTGGTCGAGGGACCACGGGAGAAGCTTTCTTT.

This chain connects TRBV29-1 to TRBJ2-5; 14 bases agree with TRBD2. The CDR3 runs 16 residues. The V gene's germline CDR1 is SQVTM and CDR2 ANQGSEA. V shed 5 bases, J shed 5 bases, and the junction held 10 bases outside the gene matches. As DNA, the CDR3 is TGCAGCGTTACCGGGACTAGCGGGAGAACAGGGGAGACCCAGTACTTC. Residues: CSVTGTSGRTGETQYF.

The genes are TRBV27 and TRBJ2-1; D not certain. This CDR3 comprises 13 residues. Looked up from germline, CDR1 is MNHEY and CDR2 is SMNVEV (reference sequence). The V gene lost 7 bases and the J gene lost 4 bases, with 11 bases spanning the gap. CDR3 residues: CASTARLYNEQFF. CDR3 in DNA: TGTGCCAGCACCGCCAGGTTATACAATGAGCAGTTCTTC.

The V call is TRBV11-3, the J call TRBJ2-7; TRBD2 agrees at 7 bases. The CDR3 has 14 residues. Germline V CDR1 and CDR2: SGHNT, YENEEA. The V gene end was trimmed by 5 bases and the J gene end by 2 bases; junction bases not matched to a gene: 6. The CDR3 DNA follows: TGTGCCAGCAGCCCTACTAGCGTAGCCTACGAGCAGTACTTC. This sequence encodes CASSPTSVAYEQYF. The variable domain in full, completed from reference TRBV11-3 and TRBJ2-7, reads EAGVVQSPRYKIIEKKQPVAFWCNPISGHNTLYWYLQNLGQGPELLIRYENEEAVDDSQLPKDRFSAERLKGVDSTLKIQPAELGDSAVYLCASSPTSVAYEQYFGPGTRLTVT.

The chain combines TRBV5-5 with TRBJ1-2, with D tentatively TRBD1 (5 bases). The V gene's germline CDR1 is SGHKS and CDR2 YYEKEE (reference sequence). The CDR3 loop spans 13 amino acids. Trimming took off 1 base at V and 7 bases at J, with 11 bases between the two ends. CDR3 coding DNA: TGTGCCAGCAGCTTGTTAACAGGTAGTGGCTACACCTTC. This codes for CASSLLTGSGYTF.

The gene calls are TRBV5-1 and TRBJ2-5; weak D call: TRBD2 (6 bases). The germline V gene has CDR1 SGHRS and CDR2 YFSETQ. V lost 6 bases and J lost 2, with 14 bases in between. CDR3 length equals 14 residues. In DNA form, the CDR3 reads TGCGCCAGCACCCCGGCCGGGGGTCAAGAGACCCAGTACTTC. It specifies CASTPAGGQETQYF.